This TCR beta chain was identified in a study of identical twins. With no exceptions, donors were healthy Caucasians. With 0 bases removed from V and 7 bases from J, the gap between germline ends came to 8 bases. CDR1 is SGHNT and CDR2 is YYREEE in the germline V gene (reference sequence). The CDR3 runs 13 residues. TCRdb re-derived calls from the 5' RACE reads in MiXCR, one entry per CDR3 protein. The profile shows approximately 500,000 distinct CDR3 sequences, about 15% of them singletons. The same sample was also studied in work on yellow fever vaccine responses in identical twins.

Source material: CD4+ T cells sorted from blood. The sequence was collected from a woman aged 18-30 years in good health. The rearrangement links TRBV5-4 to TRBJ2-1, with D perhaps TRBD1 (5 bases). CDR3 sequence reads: CASSLEGENEQFF. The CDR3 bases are TGTGCCAGCAGCTTGGAAGGGGAAAATGAGCAGTTCTTC. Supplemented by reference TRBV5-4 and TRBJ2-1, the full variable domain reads ETGVTQSPTHLIKTRGQQVTLRCSSQSGHNTVSWYQQALGQGPQFIFQYYREEENGRGNFPPRFSGLQFPNYSSELNVNALELDDSALYLCASSLEGENEQFFGPGTRLTVL.